This TCR beta chain is drawn from a study of blood T cell repertoires in COVID-19. Sequenced by immunoSEQ multiplex PCR; TCRdb stores in-frame clones only, minus some. The sample carries 150,000 or so clones, around 80% recorded once. The junction had 7 bases not matched to a gene; V was cut back by 5 bases and J by 3 bases. The CDR3 has 14 residues. Germline V CDR1 and CDR2: SQVTM, ANQGSEA. This chain links TRBV29-1 with TRBJ1-2, with 9 positions matching TRBD1. The sequenced sample consisted of peripheral blood. The receptor's source is a human donor with acute or convalescent COVID-19. The donor label of this sample is uncertain. The CDR3 region is CSVTRQGVDYGYTF. The DNA for the CDR3 is TGCAGCGTTACCAGACAGGGGGTGGACTATGGCTACACCTTC. The full variable domain, with the rest looked up from reference TRBV29-1 and TRBJ1-2, is SAVISQKPSRDICQRGTSLTIQCQVDSQVTMMFWYRQQPGQSLTLIATANQGSEATYESGFVIDKFPISRPNLTFSTLTVSNMSPEDSSIYLCSVTRQGVDYGYTFGSGTRLTVV.